This T cell receptor beta chain was found in a study of response to subunit inactivated influenza vaccine. TCRdb re-called the RT-PCR reads through MiXCR, storing one row per CDR3 protein. This sample has about half a million distinct CDR3 sequences; about 25% occur once, and the top ten carry about 1.9%. Study-level results: The authors put forward the suggestion that each seasonal influenza vaccination may bring in only a limited number of new T cells.

About this clonotype: The antigen remains undetermined.

The V gene lost 4 bases and the J gene lost 0 bases, with 10 bases spanning the gap. Germline loops: CDR1 MNHEY, CDR2 SMNVEV (reference sequence). The CDR3 loop spans 15 amino acids. This specimen was CD4+ T cells sorted from PBMCs, taken less than 6 days after vaccination. This sequence was found in a man aged 45-60 years who received an inactivated influenza vaccine. The V call is TRBV27, the J call TRBJ1-3; no definite D call. In DNA form, the CDR3 reads TGTGCCAGCAGTTGGAACGGGGACTCTGGAAACACCATATATTTT. Amino acid sequence: CASSWNGDSGNTIYF.